These T cell receptor beta chains were read from a single sample in a study of cytomegalovirus exposure and HLA in healthy donors. This table comes from immunoSEQ multiplex PCR, and its TCRdb copy is limited to in-frame clones, with some not included. Here the sample spans fewer than 150,000 clones, roughly 70% being singletons. The sequencing sample was made of PBMCs. Receptors were obtained from a middle-aged man in good health and CMV-seronegative. The CDR3 runs from the conserved cysteine through the conserved F or W. The D gene is left open where the match is weak. Clone size is shown for a subset of rows, as once, few, many or a class of expanded clone.

length,V,J,size,D,DNA,CDR3
18,TRBV4-1,TRBJ2-3,-,TRBD2,TGCGCCAGCAGCCAGAACGAACTAGCGGGGTATAGCACAGATACGCAGTATTTT,CASSQNELAGYSTDTQYF
15,TRBV27,TRBJ1-6,-,-,TGTGCCAGCTTAAGGGGTGGTTCCTATAATTCACCCCTCCACTTT,CASLRGGSYNSPLHF
15,TRBV14,TRBJ2-3,-,-,TGTGCCAGCAGCCAAGAGTCGGGAGATACAGATACGCAGTATTTT,CASSQESGDTDTQYF
13,TRBV2,TRBJ2-7,-,TRBD1,TGTGCCAGCCCGGGACAGGGCATCCACGAGCAGTACTTC,CASPGQGIHEQYF
15,TRBV18,TRBJ2-2,once,-,TGTGCCAGCTCACCTATTAGCCCGGGCACCGGGGAGCTGTTTTTT,CASSPISPGTGELFF
12,TRBV7-2,TRBJ1-5,-,-,TGTGCCAGCAGCTCCCCTCCGGAGCCCCAGCATTTT,CASSSPPEPQHF
13,TRBV10-3,TRBJ1-6,-,TRBD1,TGTGCCATCAGTGTAGGGGGCGATTCACCCCTCCACTTT,CAISVGGDSPLHF
16,TRBV7-2,TRBJ2-3,few,TRBD2,TGTGCCAGCAGCCTCCGACTAGCGGGAACCAGAGATACGCAGTATTTT,CASSLRLAGTRDTQYF
16,TRBV7-8,TRBJ1-4,-,-,TGTGCCAGCAGCTTAGCCATTTGGACAGAAGCTGAAAAACTGTTTTTT,CASSLAIWTEAEKLFF
15,TRBV11-3,TRBJ2-7,-,-,TGTGCCAGCAGCCCCCTTGGACAAACCGTCTACGAGCAGTACTTC,CASSPLGQTVYEQYF
15,TRBV9,TRBJ2-5,-,TRBD2,TGTGCCAGCAGCCCAATGGGACTAGCTTTCGAGACCCAGTACTTC,CASSPMGLAFETQYF
14,TRBV5-4,TRBJ2-7,-,-,TGTGCCAGCAGCCGCCGGGACAAATCATACGAGCAGTACTTC,CASSRRDKSYEQYF
16,TRBV5-1,TRBJ1-2,-,-,TGCGCCAGCAGCATAGCCAGTGGAGGAGTTAACTATGGCTACACCTTC,CASSIASGGVNYGYTF